Each of the 14 T cell receptor beta chains below was sequenced from the same sample in a study of cytomegalovirus exposure and HLA in healthy donors. With 60 Vbeta and 13 Jbeta primers, the PCR was carried out. Repertoires were generated with immunoSEQ multiplex PCR, while TCRdb's copy carries only in-frame clones and drops some. The sample holds 180,000 or so clones, nearly 80% seen once. Sequences were obtained from PBMCs. Receptors were obtained from a female donor in good health and CMV-seronegative.

This clone was seen a few times. The genes are TRBV7-9 and TRBJ1-2, with 11 bases lining up with TRBD1. The germline V gene encodes CDR1 SEHNR and CDR2 FQNEAQ (reference sequence). Unmatched junction bases numbered 13, after V lost 5 bases and J lost 5 bases. This CDR3 comprises 17 residues. The CDR3 bases are TGTGCCAGCAGCCGCCCCTCCGGGGACAGGGGGGCTTATGGCTACACCTTC. Translated, it gives CASSRPSGDRGAYGYTF.

The chain carries TRBV28 and TRBJ2-5; no firm D call. Trimming took off 6 bases at V and 3 bases at J, with 17 bases between the two ends. This CDR3 spans 15 amino acids. Germline V gene sequence: CDR1 MDHEN, CDR2 SYDVKM. The CDR3 spells CASSPIANSKETQYF. Here the CDR3 DNA reads TGTGCCAGCAGCCCGATCGCTAATTCTAAAGAGACCCAGTACTTC.

About this clone: Other DNA sequences in this sample translate to the same CDR3. The chain links TRBV9 to TRBJ2-1, with 8 positions matching TRBD2. The CDR3 sequence is 15 residues long. J lost 4 bases, V lost 0 bases, and 3 bases had no gene match. Germline CDR1 and CDR2: SGDLS and YYNGEE. The CDR3 spells CASSVVGGGYNEQFF. CDR3 DNA: TGTGCCAGCAGCGTAGTCGGGGGGGGGTACAATGAGCAGTTCTTC.

The table lists this clone with a few counts. At the DNA level, this CDR3 is encoded by other sequences in the same sample as well. This rearrangement joins TRBV5-1 to TRBJ2-7, with 8 bases that match TRBD2. The CDR3 is made up of 15 amino acids. The V and J ends lost 0 bases and 0 bases, in that order; junction bases with no gene match: 2. The V gene's germline CDR1 is SGHRS and CDR2 YFSETQ. DNA for the CDR3: TGCGCCAGCAGCTTGGGGCTAGCGGGCTCCTACGAGCAGTACTTC. It is translated as CASSLGLAGSYEQYF. The entire variable domain, with the rest obtained from reference TRBV5-1 and TRBJ2-7, is as follows: KAGVTQTPRYLIKTRGQQVTLSCSPISGHRSVSWYQQTPGQGLQFLFEYFSETQRNKGNFPGRFSGRQFSNSRSEMNVSTLELGDSALYLCASSLGLAGSYEQYFGPGTRLTVT.

The chain links TRBV2 to TRBJ1-1; a possible D gene is TRBD1 (5 bases). V shed 4 bases and J shed 3 bases, with 12 bases lying between them. The CDR3 sequence is 14 residues long. CDR1 SNHLY and CDR2 FYNNEI come from the germline V gene. The CDR3 protein is CASSVTVRDTEAFF. DNA of the CDR3: TGTGCCAGCAGTGTAACAGTCAGGGACACTGAAGCTTTCTTT.

With regard to this clone: This sample includes further DNA sequences coding for the same CDR3. The genes are TRBV5-4 and TRBJ2-7; 10 nucleotides align to TRBD1. This CDR3 has 14 residues. The V gene end was trimmed by 0 bases and the J gene end by 3 bases; junction bases not matched to a gene: 0. The V gene's germline CDR1 is SGHNT and CDR2 YYREEE (reference sequence). The CDR3 spells CASSLGTGGYEQYF. CDR3 nucleotide sequence: TGTGCCAGCAGCTTGGGGACAGGGGGCTACGAGCAGTACTTC.

The CDR3 coding sequence is TGTGCCAGCAGCCGCGGGTCAGGGGGCGCCCGGATGGGCACTGAAGCTTTCTTT. It yields the protein CASSRGSGGARMGTEAFF. V and J are TRBV9 and TRBJ1-1; 8 positions match TRBD1. The trim removed 4 bases at V and 4 bases at J, leaving 18 bases unmatched. This CDR3 comprises 18 residues. Germline V gene lookup returns CDR1 SGDLS and CDR2 YYNGEE. The full variable domain, rest sourced from reference TRBV9 and TRBJ1-1, is DSGVTQTPKHLITATGQRVTLRCSPRSGDLSVYWYQQSLDQGLQFLIQYYNGEERAKGNILERFSAQQFPDLHSELNLSSLELGDSALYFCASSRGSGGARMGTEAFFGQGTRLTVV.

The chain carries TRBV6-1 and TRBJ2-7; 8 positions match TRBD1. J lost 3 bases, V lost 1 base, and 5 bases had no gene match. The CDR3 loop spans 15 amino acids. Germline values: CDR1 MNHNS, CDR2 SASEGT. The CDR3 DNA is TGTGCCAGCAGTGAAGAATCAGGGGGCAGCTACGAGCAGTACTTC. It is translated as CASSEESGGSYEQYF.

V and J are TRBV4-3 and TRBJ2-7; tentatively, D is TRBD2 (6 bases). This CDR3 contains 19 residues. The germline V gene encodes CDR1 LGHNA and CDR2 YSLEER. V was cut by 0 bases and J by 0 bases, with 21 bases left in between. CDR3 nucleotides: TGCGCCAGCAGCCAAGACCGTGGAGGGGCCTCCCTCCGCTCCTACGAGCAGTACTTC. This gives the protein CASSQDRGGASLRSYEQYF.

V and J are TRBV11-1 and TRBJ2-1, with TRBD2 matching over 8 bases. CDR3 size: 15 residues. Germline CDR1 reads SGHAT; CDR2 reads FQDESV (reference sequence). Trimming took 1 base from V and 10 from J; bases not matched to a gene: 9. CDR3 coding DNA: TGTGCCAGCAGCTTAGGGTCGGGAGGGCCCAGGGAGCAGTTCTTC. Translating gives CASSLGSGGPREQFF. Variable domain in full (rest from reference TRBV11-1 and TRBJ2-1): EAEVAQSPRYKITEKSQAVAFWCDPISGHATLYWYRQILGQGPELLVQFQDESVVDDSQLPKDRFSAERLKGVDSTLKIQPAELGDSAMYLCASSLGSGGPREQFFGPGTRLTVL.

This clone was found a few times. J is TRBJ2-7 and V is TRBV4-1; 9 nucleotides agree with TRBD2. V shed 2 bases and J 4 bases; nucleotides not matched to a gene: 3. Germline loops: CDR1 MGHRA, CDR2 YSYEKL. This CDR3 has 14 amino acids. The CDR3 sequence is CASSQLAGIYEQYF. The DNA of the CDR3 is TGCGCCAGCAGCCAACTAGCGGGAATATACGAGCAGTACTTC.

This chain uses TRBV5-1 with TRBJ2-7; 7 bases map to TRBD1. This CDR3 region has 15 residues. The V gene's germline CDR1 is SGHRS and CDR2 YFSETQ. V dropped 4 bases and J dropped 6; count of bases not matched to a gene: 13. CDR3 protein: CASSPETGLLAEQYF. The CDR3 DNA sequence: TGCGCCAGCAGCCCAGAGACAGGGCTCTTGGCCGAGCAGTACTTC.

The CDR3 sequence is CASSLDGGQETQYF. Written as DNA, the CDR3 is TGTGCCAGCAGCTTAGACGGGGGGCAGGAGACCCAGTACTTC. The chain recombines TRBV11-3 with TRBJ2-5; tentative D call: TRBD2 (7 bases). The CDR3 is 14 amino acids. The ends were cut back, 0 bases at V and 5 bases at J, with 10 bases in the middle. Germline CDR1 is SGHNT and CDR2 is YENEEA.

This rearrangement joins TRBV6-1 to TRBJ2-5, with 8 bases matching TRBD1. Matching the DNA end better, TRBJ2-7 makes the J call doubtful. Looked up from germline, CDR1 is MNHNS and CDR2 is SASEGT. This CDR3 is 14 amino acids long. CDR3 nucleotide sequence: TGTGCCAGCAGTGAACCAGGGGGCACCTACGAGCAGTACTTC. Protein sequence: CASSEPGGTYEQYF.